The text below deals with one T cell receptor beta chain. The data belong to a study of control samples from healthy donors and cancer patients. Here immunoSEQ multiplex PCR was the method, and the copy in TCRdb shows in-frame clones only, minus some. The table lists approximately 89,000 clones, 85% of them singletons. Germline V gene lookup returns CDR1 SGHNT and CDR2 YYREEE (reference sequence). This CDR3 comprises 16 residues. V lost 4 bases and J 0 bases, leaving 13 bases between the germline ends. This chain uses TRBV5-4 with TRBJ2-2; possibly TRBD2 for D (5 bases). The receptor's source is a woman in her thirties or forties in good health. Sequencing was done on a sample of blood. The CDR3 loop reads CASSTLIGANTGELFF. As DNA, the CDR3 is TGTGCCAGCAGCACCCTTATCGGGGCGAACACCGGGGAGCTGTTTTTT.